The source of this T cell receptor beta chain is a study of circulating CD8 cells and anti-PD-1 response in melanoma. Background on the study: Patients received intravenous nivolumab, 3 mg/kg, every 2 weeks. About 45% of the 13 patients had prior targeted therapy or immunotherapy; seven did not.

Four subsets defined by PD-1 and/or TIGIT were sorted from live CD3+CD8+TCRalphabeta+ cells. This CDR3 is built from 12 residues. The V gene's germline CDR1 is LNHDA and CDR2 SQIVND (reference sequence). V lost 3 bases, J lost 6 bases, and 9 bases lay in between. The QIAseq Immune Repertoire TCR panel built the libraries from approximately 15 ng of total RNA. MiXCR, applied by TCRdb to the reads, yields one record per CDR3 protein. The profile shows 450 to 500 distinct CDR3 sequences, about 8% of them singletons. Study-level results: Diversity ranked highest in DNEG and lowest in TIGIT subsets. Some patients were treatment-naive; others were previously treated.

Remarks on this clonotype: Its antigen remains unknown.

The sample here was CD8+ T cells from PBMCs, taken at baseline or after one month of anti-PD-1 therapy (not recorded which). The clonotype comes from a human donor with melanoma. The V call is TRBV19, the J call TRBJ2-7, with D unclear. The CDR3 region has the DNA TGTGCCAGTAGTATCGGCGCCGGCGAGCAGTACTTC. This sequence encodes CASSIGAGEQYF.